These T cell receptor beta chains were read from a single sample in a study of T cell repertoires in cytomegalovirus infection. TCRdb ran MiXCR on the reads and lists one entry per CDR3 protein. This table holds approximately 1,000,000 distinct CDR3 sequences, around 30% found once. Their antigens remain unidentified. The material was cultured CD8+ T cells from PBMCs, obtained from culture after CMV antigen stimulation. The receptors were gathered from a human donor in good health (CMV status not recorded). Some clones in this sample may be carry-over from other donors' samples. CDR3s include the opening cysteine and the closing phenylalanine or tryptophan. Each record gives: J gene, V gene, D gene, clone size, CDR3 protein, CDR3 DNA. A D gene is named only where the DNA matches it firmly. Clone sizes are given selectively: once, few, many, or a class where the clone is expanded.

j_call: TRBJ1-1; v_call: TRBV27; d_call: NA; clone_size: few; cdr3_aa: CASSLMGHPNTEAFF; cdr3_nt: TGTGCCAGCAGTTTAATGGGACACCCGAACACTGAAGCTTTCTTT
j_call: TRBJ2-3; v_call: TRBV7-3; d_call: NA; clone_size: NA; cdr3_aa: CASSSVGQGSDTQYF; cdr3_nt: TGTGCCAGCAGCTCCGTGGGTCAGGGATCAGATACGCAGTATTTT
j_call: TRBJ2-1; v_call: TRBV6-2/TRBV6-3; d_call: NA; clone_size: NA; cdr3_aa: CASSYSAQSSYNEQFF; cdr3_nt: TGTGCCAGCAGTTACTCGGCCCAGAGCTCCTACAATGAGCAGTTCTTC
j_call: TRBJ2-4; v_call: TRBV28; d_call: TRBD2; clone_size: few; cdr3_aa: CASSTQAGGARGAKNIQYF; cdr3_nt: TGTGCCAGCAGTACCCAAGCGGGGGGCGCCAGGGGGGCCAAAAACATTCAGTACTTC
j_call: TRBJ1-3; v_call: TRBV7-6; d_call: TRBD1; clone_size: few; cdr3_aa: CASSLPGGGNTIYF; cdr3_nt: TGTGCCAGCAGCTTACCAGGGGGTGGAAACACCATATATTTT
j_call: TRBJ1-1; v_call: TRBV27; d_call: NA; clone_size: NA; cdr3_aa: CASSLGRATTEAYF; cdr3_nt: TGTGCCAGCAGTTTAGGCAGGGCGACCACTGAAGCTTACTTT
j_call: TRBJ1-5; v_call: TRBV12-3/TRBV12-4; d_call: NA; clone_size: NA; cdr3_aa: CASSFEGVSNQPQHF; cdr3_nt: TGTGCCAGCAGCTTCGAGGGGGTTAGCAATCAGCCCCAGCATTTT
j_call: TRBJ2-1; v_call: TRBV5-4; d_call: NA; clone_size: NA; cdr3_aa: CASSQEEVWSSYNEQFF; cdr3_nt: TGTGCCAGCAGCCAAGAGGAGGTTTGGAGCTCCTACAATGAGCAGTTCTTC
j_call: TRBJ2-7; v_call: TRBV4-1; d_call: NA; clone_size: NA; cdr3_aa: CASSQGAPRDGTYEQYF; cdr3_nt: TGCGCCAGCAGCCAAGGTGCCCCCCGGGACGGGACCTACGAGCAGTACTTC
j_call: TRBJ1-4; v_call: TRBV7-9; d_call: NA; clone_size: many; cdr3_aa: CASSQVNEKLFF; cdr3_nt: TGTGCCAGCAGCCAAGTGAATGAAAAACTGTTTTTT
j_call: TRBJ2-1; v_call: TRBV7-8; d_call: NA; clone_size: many; cdr3_aa: CASSPIGNLLGASYNEQFF; cdr3_nt: TGTGCCAGCAGCCCTATAGGGAATCTTTTGGGGGCATCCTACAATGAGCAGTTCTTC
j_call: TRBJ1-5; v_call: TRBV5-6; d_call: NA; clone_size: NA; cdr3_aa: CASSLDGRVDHPQHF; cdr3_nt: TGTGCCAGCAGCTTGGATGGACGGGTAGATCACCCCCAGCATTTT
j_call: TRBJ1-5; v_call: TRBV12-3/TRBV12-4; d_call: TRBD1; clone_size: many; cdr3_aa: CASRVQGAQPQHF; cdr3_nt: TGTGCCAGCAGGGTACAGGGGGCCCAGCCCCAGCATTTT
j_call: TRBJ2-5; v_call: TRBV7-9; d_call: TRBD1; clone_size: many; cdr3_aa: CASSSQGARVRETQYF; cdr3_nt: TGTGCCAGCAGCTCTCAGGGGGCGCGGGTACGGGAGACCCAGTACTTC
j_call: TRBJ1-5; v_call: TRBV5-5; d_call: NA; clone_size: NA; cdr3_aa: CASSLGRGGDSNQPQHF; cdr3_nt: TGTGCCAGCAGCTTAGGGCGAGGGGGGGATAGCAATCAGCCCCAGCATTTT
j_call: TRBJ2-2; v_call: TRBV6-1; d_call: NA; clone_size: NA; cdr3_aa: CASSYWFTATTGELFF; cdr3_nt: TGTGCCAGCAGTTATTGGTTTACAGCGACCACCGGGGAGCTGTTTTTT
j_call: TRBJ2-1; v_call: TRBV12-3/TRBV12-4; d_call: TRBD1; clone_size: NA; cdr3_aa: CASSPTPRDRRGFNEQFF; cdr3_nt: TGTGCCAGCAGTCCTACCCCCCGGGACAGGAGAGGGTTCAATGAGCAGTTCTTC